This T cell receptor (beta chain) originates from a study of T cell changes during pregnancy in multiple sclerosis. V was clipped by 4 bases and J by 2 bases; unmatched bases: 9. This CDR3 contains 16 residues. Germline V CDR1 and CDR2: SGDLS, YYNGEE. Repertoires were generated with immunoSEQ multiplex PCR, while TCRdb's copy carries only in-frame clones and drops some. The data hold 91,000 or so clones, with 80% to 95% observed a single time. The gene calls are TRBV9 and TRBJ2-3; 8 bases are shared with TRBD2. The clonotype was recovered from a female donor with multiple sclerosis, enrolled in a pregnancy study. The source was peripheral blood, collected after pregnancy. CDR3 protein: CASSPRGGDITDTQYF. The CDR3 nucleotides are TGTGCCAGCAGCCCTCGGGGGGGCGATATCACAGATACGCAGTATTTT.